What follows is one TCR beta chain and its context. Method: immunoSEQ multiplex PCR; TCRdb's copy keeps in-frame clones and lacks some. The sample lists about 2,100,000 clones; about 92% were seen once. This entry belongs to a study of shared clonotypes between healthy human individuals. This CDR3 comprises 16 residues. Germline-derived CDR1 and CDR2 are SNHLY and FYNNEI. V was trimmed by 7 bases and J by 2 bases, leaving 17 bases between them. In the naive CD8 group, cells lacked CD45RO and were positively selected for CCR7, so terminally differentiated effector memory CD45RA+ cells were left out. Sequencing input: naive CD8+ T cells from PBMCs. The sequence was obtained from a man younger than 30 in good health. Some clones in this sample may be carry-over from other donors' samples. The rearrangement links TRBV2 to TRBJ2-2; either TRBD1 or TRBD2 may supply D (6 bases each). The CDR3 protein is CASKRGAPSNTGELFF. The CDR3 DNA sequence: TGTGCCAGCAAAAGGGGGGCCCCCAGCAACACCGGGGAGCTGTTTTTT.